The entry below gives a single TCR beta chain sequence along with its context. This receptor's antigen is unknown. Per-nucleotide qualities are absent, and no much larger clonotype sits a single base away. Libraries were constructed by the immunoSEQ multiplex PCR assay. From the authors' description of their analysis: A statistical classification framework was developed to diagnose cytomegalovirus status using the catalog of TCR beta chain sequences. In TCRdb, the immuneACCESS table is reduced to in-frame sequences with V and J assigned. These tables do not hold every clone; where another copy was compared, an unresolved V gene accounts for under half, and the others remain unexplained. V and J calls and clone size are those listed in that table; D and trimming were worked out from the DNA. The sample table shows 200,000 to 250,000 clones, and around 87% are seen once. Approximately 2% of the sample is taken by the ten largest.

This sample was included in a study of cytomegalovirus exposure and HLA in healthy donors (dated by TCRdb to 2017 to 2019). About the study as a whole: According to a later analysis, one platform produced both the roughly 130 validation repertoires and the roughly 640 repertoires of the first cohort. The aim of the study was to test whether cataloging public T cell receptors could identify signatures of past pathogen exposure. To predict cytomegalovirus infection status, the study brought together high-throughput TCR immunosequencing, statistical association of individual TCRs with disease status, and machine learning. Along with the roughly 670-subject first cohort, a separate validation cohort of about 110 different subjects was used. Study-level results and caveats: The validation cohort had no HLA typing available for a later analysis, so co-occurrence within that cohort was assessed over all 120 or so repertoires. The classifier was reported to diagnose cytomegalovirus status with high specificity and sensitivity in both the original cohort and the validation cohort. Subsequent analysis determined that TCRs grouped into clusters in the first cohort also showed a tendency toward co-occurrence across the 120 or so validation repertoires, and roughly 94% of cluster scores exceeded 0. The study listed 170 or so TCR beta chains as associated with cytomegalovirus. Across donors, most TCR sequences were observed very rarely, whereas some public TCRs were present in many individuals. A few of the identified cytomegalovirus-associated TCR beta chains were confirmed in vitro to be specific for cytomegalovirus antigens. The authors suggested that the approach could potentially be extended to other disease states and immunological phenotypes.

Separate from the approximately 700-subject first cohort, the validation cohort of over 90 subjects was the group to which the donors belonged. The receptor's source is a woman between 18 and 30 years old in good health and CMV-seropositive. Material: PBMCs.

The CDR3 reads as follows: CASSQGGTGPYEQYF. The nucleotide sequence reads as follows: TGCGCCAGCAGCCAAGGTGGGACAGGACCCTACGAGCAGTACTTC. The chain couples TRBV4-1 to TRBJ2-7; 8 middle bases align to TRBD1. Sequences MGHRA (CDR1) and YSYEKL (CDR2) are obtained from the germline V gene. The CDR3 runs 15 residues from the cysteine to the phenylalanine. Only the CDR3 DNA is retained, 45 bases long and in frame from the first base. Ends trimmed: V by 1 base, J by 2 bases; bases unmatched to a gene: 4.